Each of the 13 T cell receptor beta chains below was sequenced from the same sample in a study of blood T cell repertoires in COVID-19. Generated by immunoSEQ multiplex PCR, the TCRdb table keeps only in-frame clones and is missing some. The sample lists tens of thousands of clones; roughly 85% were seen once. The sample consisted of peripheral blood. The receptors stem from a man at least 80 years old with acute or convalescent COVID-19.

The genes are TRBV6-1 and TRBJ2-7, with 10 bases lining up with TRBD1. The CDR3 contains 14 residues. Trimming took 3 bases from V and 6 from J; bases not matched to a gene: 5. Germline V gene lookup returns CDR1 MNHNS and CDR2 SASEGT. This chain's CDR3 is CASSDGTGASEQYF. The CDR3 DNA sequence: TGTGCCAGCAGTGACGGGACAGGGGCGTCCGAGCAGTACTTC.

The chain employs TRBV5-4 and TRBJ2-2, with D tentatively TRBD1 (7 bases). The germline CDR1 and CDR2 sequences are SGHNT and YYREEE (reference sequence). Between the trimmed V and J ends, which lost 7 bases and 5 bases, there was a span of 18 bases. The CDR3 sequence is 15 residues long. The CDR3 nucleotides read TGTGCCAGCGGAATGCAGGGGGGTCGTACCGGGGAGCTGTTTTTT. It specifies CASGMQGGRTGELFF.

This chain uses TRBV11-1 with TRBJ2-7; 10 bases fit TRBD1. Germline values: CDR1 SGHAT, CDR2 FQDESV (reference sequence). The V and J ends lost 5 bases and 6 bases, in that order; junction bases with no gene match: 4. The CDR3 has 13 amino acids. The CDR3 reads CASSLDRGSEQYF. The CDR3 DNA reads as TGTGCCAGCAGCCTGGACAGGGGGAGCGAGCAGTACTTC.

The V and J genes are TRBV28 and TRBJ2-1; D possibly corresponds to TRBD2 (5 bases). This CDR3 has 15 amino acids. Germline-derived CDR1 and CDR2 are MDHEN and SYDVKM. V lost 0 bases and J 9 bases, leaving 15 bases between the germline ends. DNA for the CDR3: TGTGCCAGCAGTTTATGGGGTGGGAGAGACGTTGAGCAGTTCTTC. This codes for CASSLWGGRDVEQFF.

The sample holds a few counts of this clone. The V gene is TRBV10-3, the J gene TRBJ1-5; D gene uncertain. Germline V gives CDR1 ENHRY, CDR2 SYGVKD. This CDR3 comprises 13 residues. Trimming removed 1 base at V and 2 bases at J, with 3 bases between. CDR3 bases: TGTGCCATCAGTGAGTTAGGCAATCAGCCCCAGCATTTT. It translates to CAISELGNQPQHF.

This sequence joins TRBV15 and TRBJ2-1; the match to TRBD2 covers 10 bases. Per germline, CDR1 LNHNV and CDR2 YYDKDF (reference sequence). This CDR3 has 11 residues. V lost 11 bases, J lost 10 bases, and 5 bases stayed unmatched. CDR3 residues: CAVLAGVEQFF. In DNA, the CDR3 is TGTGCCGTTCTAGCGGGAGTCGAGCAGTTCTTC.

This clone was observed a few times. The rearrangement uses TRBV28 and TRBJ1-2, with D maybe TRBD1 (6 bases). This CDR3 contains 15 residues. V was trimmed by 3 bases and J by 4 bases, leaving 15 bases between them. Germline loops: CDR1 MDHEN, CDR2 SYDVKM. CDR3 in DNA: TGTGCCAGCAGTTTGGGGGCAGGGGTAATCTATGGCTACACCTTC. Its translation is CASSLGAGVIYGYTF.

This chain links TRBV30 with TRBJ2-4; 7 nucleotides match TRBD2. Germline values: CDR1 GTSNPN, CDR2 SVGIG (reference sequence). V lost 4 bases, J lost 0 bases, and 6 bases stayed unmatched. The CDR3 runs 15 residues. CDR3 protein: CAWKGRGIAKNIQYF. CDR3 coding DNA: TGTGCCTGGAAGGGGCGGGGGATAGCCAAAAACATTCAGTACTTC.

The rearrangement links TRBV4-3 to TRBJ1-1, with a tentative D call TRBD1 (6 bases). Germline loops: CDR1 LGHNA, CDR2 YSLEER. CDR3 length: 15 amino acids. With 4 bases removed from V and 1 base from J, the gap between germline ends came to 13 bases. This CDR3 reads CASSLYLQGNTEAFF. CDR3 DNA sequence: TGCGCCAGCAGCCTTTATTTACAGGGGAACACTGAAGCTTTCTTT.

The V and J genes are TRBV6-5 and TRBJ1-2; TRBD1 might be the D (6 bases). V lost 5 bases to trimming and J lost 4 bases, with 17 bases between them. This CDR3 comprises 15 residues. Germline assignment: CDR1 MNHEY and CDR2 SVGAGI. CDR3 nucleotides: TGTGCCAGCAGTCCGTCCCCTACAGGGCTCTATGGCTACACCTTC. Protein product: CASSPSPTGLYGYTF.

The V gene is TRBV5-4, the J gene TRBJ2-7; 8 bases fit TRBD2. The V gene end was trimmed by 6 bases and the J gene end by 7 bases; junction bases not matched to a gene: 15. The CDR3 sequence is 15 residues long. CDR1 and CDR2 from the germline V gene are SGHNT and YYREEE (reference sequence). The CDR3 loop is CASNPGGGLRGEQYF. CDR3 nucleotide sequence: TGTGCCAGCAACCCGGGGGGGGGACTGAGGGGTGAGCAGTACTTC.

The chain joins TRBV30 to TRBJ2-1, with TRBD2 identical over 11 bases. Germline trimming cut 6 bases from V and 7 bases from J; bases unmatched to any gene: 8. The CDR3 runs to 14 residues. The V gene's germline CDR1 is GTSNPN and CDR2 SVGIG (reference sequence). CDR3 DNA: TGTGCCTGTATAGCGGGAGGGCCGGGGAATGAGCAGTTCTTC. Translation: CACIAGGPGNEQFF.

V usage is TRBV27 and J usage is TRBJ2-7, with TRBD2 identical over 10 bases. This CDR3 contains 16 residues. Germline V gives CDR1 MNHEY, CDR2 SMNVEV (reference sequence). The V and J ends lost 5 bases and 0 bases, in that order; junction bases with no gene match: 7. In DNA form, the CDR3 reads TGTGCCAGCAGTCGGAGGACTAGCGGAAACTCCTACGAGCAGTACTTC. Protein: CASSRRTSGNSYEQYF.